This TCR beta chain appears in the sequencing data of a study of T cell responses to AZD1222 COVID-19 vaccine. Whole-study results and caveats: Spike-specific TCR breadth and depth rose after two AZD1222 doses. Females outnumbered males among donors, who were mostly white British; clonal diversity was possibly underestimated.

Clones were read by immunoSEQ multiplex PCR, and TCRdb kept only the in-frame ones, dropping some. The sample records about 49,000 clones, roughly 84% being singletons. Worth noting for this clone: Its antigen is unknown.

This CDR3 contains 13 residues. The V end was cut by 3 bases, the J end by 4 bases, with 9 bases between. Source: peripheral blood, taken on day 0 of MenACWY control vaccination. This chain uses TRBV12-3 or TRBV12-4 with TRBJ1-1, with D unresolved. The sequence derives from an adult in good health. The DNA of the CDR3 is TGTGCCAGCAGTTTCCAAGGCGCCACTGAAGCTTTCTTT. As protein: CASSFQGATEAFF.